This T cell receptor (beta chain) was recovered during a study of early T cells in non-severe SARS-CoV-2 infection. The wider study: Bulk RNA isolated from unsorted whole blood underwent sequencing; chains were not paired.

Details on this clonotype: Antigen unknown.

Study results and caveats: Anti-spike CD8 responses were favored in VDJdb matching, and private and CD4 specificities were missed.

Individual cDNA molecules each received unique molecular identifiers attached to them. TCRdb re-analysed the 5' RACE reads in MiXCR, keeping a single row per CDR3 protein. Of 85,000 to 100,000 distinct CDR3 sequences listed, about 15% are singletons. The CDR3 runs 11 residues. J gave up 7 bases and V 8 bases, and 5 bases lay outside the gene matches. CDR1 is DFQATT, CDR2 SNEGSKA, per germline (reference sequence). The clonotype originates from an adult who was a healthcare worker with PCR-confirmed SARS-CoV-2 infection or an uninfected control (not recorded which). Sequenced input: whole blood. The chain recombines TRBV20-1 with TRBJ2-1; 7 nucleotides agree with TRBD1. This CDR3 is CSSQGWNEQFF. In DNA, the CDR3 is TGCAGTTCACAGGGGTGGAATGAGCAGTTCTTC.